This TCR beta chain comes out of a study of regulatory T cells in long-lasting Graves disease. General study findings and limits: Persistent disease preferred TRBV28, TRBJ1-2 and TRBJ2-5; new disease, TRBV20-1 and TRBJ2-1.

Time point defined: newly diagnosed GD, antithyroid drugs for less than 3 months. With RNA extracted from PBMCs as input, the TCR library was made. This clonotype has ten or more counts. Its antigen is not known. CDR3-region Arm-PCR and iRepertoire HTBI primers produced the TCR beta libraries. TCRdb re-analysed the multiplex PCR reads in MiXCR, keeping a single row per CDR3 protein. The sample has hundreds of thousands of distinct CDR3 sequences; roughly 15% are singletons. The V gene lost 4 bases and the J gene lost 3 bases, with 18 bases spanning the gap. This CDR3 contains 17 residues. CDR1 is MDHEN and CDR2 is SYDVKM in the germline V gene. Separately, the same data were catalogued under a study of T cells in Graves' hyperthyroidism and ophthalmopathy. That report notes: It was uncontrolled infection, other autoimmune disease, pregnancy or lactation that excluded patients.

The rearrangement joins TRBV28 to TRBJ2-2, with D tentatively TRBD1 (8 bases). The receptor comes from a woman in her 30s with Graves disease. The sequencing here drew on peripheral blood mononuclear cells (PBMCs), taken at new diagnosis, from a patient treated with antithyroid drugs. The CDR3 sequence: CASSSITQGGYTGELFF. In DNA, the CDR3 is TGTGCCAGCAGTTCTATAACACAGGGGGGGTACACCGGGGAGCTGTTTTTT.